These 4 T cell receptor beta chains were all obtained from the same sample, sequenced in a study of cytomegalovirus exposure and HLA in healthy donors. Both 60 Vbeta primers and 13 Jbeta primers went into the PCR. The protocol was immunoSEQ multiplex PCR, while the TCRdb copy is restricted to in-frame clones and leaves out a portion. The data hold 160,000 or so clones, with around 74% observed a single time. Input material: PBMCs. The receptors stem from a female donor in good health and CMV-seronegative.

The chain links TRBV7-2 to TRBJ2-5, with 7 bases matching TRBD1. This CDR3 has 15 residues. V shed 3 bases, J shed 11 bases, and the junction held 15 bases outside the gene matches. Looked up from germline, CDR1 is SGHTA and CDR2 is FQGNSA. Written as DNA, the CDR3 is TGTGCCAGCAGCTTCTCCGGGACAGATACCTGGGGGCAGTACTTC. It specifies CASSFSGTDTWGQYF.

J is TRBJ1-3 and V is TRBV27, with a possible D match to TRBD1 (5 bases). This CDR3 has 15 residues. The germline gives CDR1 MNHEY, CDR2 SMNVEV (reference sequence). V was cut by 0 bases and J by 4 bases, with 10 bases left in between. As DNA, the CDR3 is TGTGCCAGCAGTTTATCAGGGGTGCGGGGAAACACCATATATTTT. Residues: CASSLSGVRGNTIYF.

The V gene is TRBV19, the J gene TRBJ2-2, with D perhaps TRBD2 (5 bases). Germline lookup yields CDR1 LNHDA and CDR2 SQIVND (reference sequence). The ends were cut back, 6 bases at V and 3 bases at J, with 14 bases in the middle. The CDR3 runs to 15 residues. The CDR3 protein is CASRTWEKDTGELFF. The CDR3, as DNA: TGTGCCAGTAGAACCTGGGAGAAGGACACCGGGGAGCTGTTTTTT.

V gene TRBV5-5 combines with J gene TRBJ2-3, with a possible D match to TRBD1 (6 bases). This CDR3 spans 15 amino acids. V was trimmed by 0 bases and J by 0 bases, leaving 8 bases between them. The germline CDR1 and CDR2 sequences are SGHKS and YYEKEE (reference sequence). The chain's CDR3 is CASSLGGQSTDTQYF. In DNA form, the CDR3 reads TGTGCCAGCAGCTTGGGTGGACAGAGCACAGATACGCAGTATTTT.